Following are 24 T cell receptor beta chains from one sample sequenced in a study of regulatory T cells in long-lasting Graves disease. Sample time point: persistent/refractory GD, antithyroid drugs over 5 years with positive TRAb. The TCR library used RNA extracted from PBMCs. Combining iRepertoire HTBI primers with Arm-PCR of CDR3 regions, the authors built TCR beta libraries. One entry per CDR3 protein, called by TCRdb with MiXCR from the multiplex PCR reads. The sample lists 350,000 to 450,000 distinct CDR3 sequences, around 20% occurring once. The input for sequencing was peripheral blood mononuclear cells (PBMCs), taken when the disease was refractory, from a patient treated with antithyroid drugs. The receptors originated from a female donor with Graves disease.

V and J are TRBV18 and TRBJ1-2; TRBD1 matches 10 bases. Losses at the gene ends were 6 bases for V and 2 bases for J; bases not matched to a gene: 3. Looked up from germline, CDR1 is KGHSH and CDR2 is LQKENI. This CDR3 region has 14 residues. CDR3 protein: CASSTTGGNYGYTF. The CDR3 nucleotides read TGTGCCAGCTCGACGACAGGGGGCAACTATGGCTACACCTTC. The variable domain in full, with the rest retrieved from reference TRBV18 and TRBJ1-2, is NAGVMQNPRHLVRRRGQEARLRCSPMKGHSHVYWYRQLPEEGLKFMVYLQKENIIDESGMPKERFSAEFPKEGPSILRIQQVVRGDSAAYFCASSTTGGNYGYTFGSGTRLTVV.

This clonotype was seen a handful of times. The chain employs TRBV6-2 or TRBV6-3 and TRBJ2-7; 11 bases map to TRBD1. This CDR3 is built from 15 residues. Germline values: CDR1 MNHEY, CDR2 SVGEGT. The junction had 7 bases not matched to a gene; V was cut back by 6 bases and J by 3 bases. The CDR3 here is CASSAAGQGVYEQYF. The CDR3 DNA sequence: TGTGCCAGCAGCGCAGCGGGACAGGGGGTCTACGAGCAGTACTTC.

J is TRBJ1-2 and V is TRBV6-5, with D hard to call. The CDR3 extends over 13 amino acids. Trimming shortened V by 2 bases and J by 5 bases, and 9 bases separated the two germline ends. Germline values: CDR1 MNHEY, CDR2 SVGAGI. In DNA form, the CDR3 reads TGTGCCAGCAGTTACGAGACACCTTATGGCTACACCTTC. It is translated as CASSYETPYGYTF.

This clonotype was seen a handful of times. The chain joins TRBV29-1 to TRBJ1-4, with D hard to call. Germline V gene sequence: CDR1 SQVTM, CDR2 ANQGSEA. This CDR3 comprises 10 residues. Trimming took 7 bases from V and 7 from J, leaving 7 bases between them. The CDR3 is CSAGSEKLFF. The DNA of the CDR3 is TGCAGCGCCGGGAGTGAAAAACTGTTTTTT.

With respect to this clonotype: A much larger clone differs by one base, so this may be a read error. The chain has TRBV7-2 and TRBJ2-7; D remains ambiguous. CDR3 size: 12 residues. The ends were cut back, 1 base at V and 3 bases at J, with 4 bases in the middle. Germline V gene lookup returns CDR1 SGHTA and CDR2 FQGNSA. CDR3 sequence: CTSSLGHYEQYF. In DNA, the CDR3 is TGTACCAGCAGCTTAGGACACTACGAGCAGTACTTC.

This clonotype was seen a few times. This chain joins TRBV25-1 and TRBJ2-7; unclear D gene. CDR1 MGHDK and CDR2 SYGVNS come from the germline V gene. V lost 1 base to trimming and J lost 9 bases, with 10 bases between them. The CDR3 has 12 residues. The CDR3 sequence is CASSESMGRQYF. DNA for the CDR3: TGTGCCAGCAGTGAATCGATGGGAAGGCAGTACTTC.

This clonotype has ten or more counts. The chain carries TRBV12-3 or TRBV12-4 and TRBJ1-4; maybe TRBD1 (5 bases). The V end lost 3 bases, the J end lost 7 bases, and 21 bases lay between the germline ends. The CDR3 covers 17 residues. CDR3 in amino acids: CASSFGSLWGSSEKLFF. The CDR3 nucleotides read TGTGCCAGCAGTTTCGGGTCTCTATGGGGGAGTAGTGAAAAACTGTTTTTT.

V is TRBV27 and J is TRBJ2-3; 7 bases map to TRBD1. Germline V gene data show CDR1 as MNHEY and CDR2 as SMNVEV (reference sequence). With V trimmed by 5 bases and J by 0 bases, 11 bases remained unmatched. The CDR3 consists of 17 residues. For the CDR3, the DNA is TGTGCCAGCAGTCCCCCCCGACAGGGCACTAGCACAGATACGCAGTATTTT. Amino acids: CASSPPRQGTSTDTQYF.

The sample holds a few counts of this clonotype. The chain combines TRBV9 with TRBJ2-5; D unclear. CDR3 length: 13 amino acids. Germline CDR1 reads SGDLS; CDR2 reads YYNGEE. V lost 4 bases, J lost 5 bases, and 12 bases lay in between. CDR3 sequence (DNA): TGTGCCAGCAGCCCCCGCCCGGGTGAGACCCAGTACTTC. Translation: CASSPRPGETQYF.

The CDR3 region has the DNA TGCGCCAGCAGCCAAGATCCGTGGCAAACCTACGAGCAGTACTTC. It codes for CASSQDPWQTYEQYF. This chain joins TRBV4-1 and TRBJ2-7; D gene uncertain. This CDR3 comprises 15 residues. The V end was cut by 0 bases, the J end by 2 bases, with 11 bases between. The germline CDR1 and CDR2 sequences are MGHRA and YSYEKL.

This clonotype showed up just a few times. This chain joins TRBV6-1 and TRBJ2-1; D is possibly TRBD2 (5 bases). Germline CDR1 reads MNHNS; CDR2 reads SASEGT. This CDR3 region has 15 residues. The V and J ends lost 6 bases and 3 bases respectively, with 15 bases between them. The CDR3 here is CASSASRKLYNEQFF. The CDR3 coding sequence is TGTGCCAGCAGCGCTAGCCGAAAACTCTACAATGAGCAGTTCTTC.

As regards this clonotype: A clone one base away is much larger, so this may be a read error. In DNA form, the CDR3 reads TGTGCCACCAGTGATCCTGGGGGGCACACTGAAGCTTTCTTT. Its protein product is CATSDPGGHTEAFF. V gene TRBV24-1 combines with J gene TRBJ1-1, with D possibly TRBD1 on 6 matching bases. Looked up from germline, CDR1 is KGHDR and CDR2 is SFDVKD. The CDR3 loop spans 14 amino acids. Deletions cut 3 bases from V and 3 bases from J, with 10 bases between.

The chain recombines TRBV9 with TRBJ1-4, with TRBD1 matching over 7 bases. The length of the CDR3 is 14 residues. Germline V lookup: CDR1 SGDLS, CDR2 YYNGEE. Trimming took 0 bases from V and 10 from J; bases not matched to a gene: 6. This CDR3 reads CASSVATGEGKLFF. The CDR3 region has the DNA TGTGCCAGCAGCGTAGCAACAGGGGAGGGAAAACTGTTTTTT.

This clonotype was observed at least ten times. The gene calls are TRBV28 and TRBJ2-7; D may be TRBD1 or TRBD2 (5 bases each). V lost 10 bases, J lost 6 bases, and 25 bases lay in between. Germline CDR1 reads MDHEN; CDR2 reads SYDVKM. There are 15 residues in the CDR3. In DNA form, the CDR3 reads TGTGCCACCCACCTCGGCGTAGGGGAGCGAGGCGAGCAGTACTTC. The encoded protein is CATHLGVGERGEQYF.

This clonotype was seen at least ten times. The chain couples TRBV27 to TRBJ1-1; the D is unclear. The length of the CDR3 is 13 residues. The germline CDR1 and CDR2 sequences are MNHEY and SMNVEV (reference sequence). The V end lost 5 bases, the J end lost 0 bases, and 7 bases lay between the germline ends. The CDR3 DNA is TGTGCCAGCAGTCCCTCAATGAACACTGAAGCTTTCTTT. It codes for CASSPSMNTEAFF.

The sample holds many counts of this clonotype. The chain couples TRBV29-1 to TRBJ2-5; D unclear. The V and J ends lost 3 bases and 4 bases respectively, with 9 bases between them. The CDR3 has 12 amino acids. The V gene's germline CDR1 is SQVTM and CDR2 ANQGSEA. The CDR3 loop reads CSVDRMGETQYF. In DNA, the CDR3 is TGCAGCGTTGATCGAATGGGAGAGACCCAGTACTTC.

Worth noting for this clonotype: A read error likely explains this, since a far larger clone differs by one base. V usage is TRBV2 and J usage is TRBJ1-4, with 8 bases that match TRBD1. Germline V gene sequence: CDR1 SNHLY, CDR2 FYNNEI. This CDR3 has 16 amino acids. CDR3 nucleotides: TGTGCCGGCAGTCCCCGCGGGACAGGCTGGGGGGAGAAACTGTTTTTT. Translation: CAGSPRGTGWGEKLFF.

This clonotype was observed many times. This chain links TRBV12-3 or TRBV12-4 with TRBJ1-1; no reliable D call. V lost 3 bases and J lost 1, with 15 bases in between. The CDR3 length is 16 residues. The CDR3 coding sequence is TGTGCCAGCAGTTTTAGAAGGTTATCGGCGAACACTGAAGCTTTCTTT. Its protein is CASSFRRLSANTEAFF.

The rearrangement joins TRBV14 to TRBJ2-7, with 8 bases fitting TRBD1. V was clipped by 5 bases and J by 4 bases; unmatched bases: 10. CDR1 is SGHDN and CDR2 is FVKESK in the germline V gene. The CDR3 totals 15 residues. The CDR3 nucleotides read TGTGCCAGCAGCACCCAAAACAGGGGGTTATACGAGCAGTACTTC. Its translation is CASSTQNRGLYEQYF.

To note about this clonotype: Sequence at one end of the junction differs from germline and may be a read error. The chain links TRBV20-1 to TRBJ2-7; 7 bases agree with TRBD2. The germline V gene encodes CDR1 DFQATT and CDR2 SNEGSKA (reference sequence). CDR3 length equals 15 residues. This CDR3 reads CSARFIGEGSCEQYF. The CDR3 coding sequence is TGCAGTGCTAGATTCATTGGGGAGGGTTCCTGCGAGCAGTACTTC.

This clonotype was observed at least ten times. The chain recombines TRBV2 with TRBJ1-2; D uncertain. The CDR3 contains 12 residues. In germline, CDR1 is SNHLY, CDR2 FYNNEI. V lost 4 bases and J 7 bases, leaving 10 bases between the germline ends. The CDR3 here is CASSGRGGGYTF. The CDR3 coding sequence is TGTGCCAGCAGTGGGCGAGGTGGTGGCTACACCTTC.

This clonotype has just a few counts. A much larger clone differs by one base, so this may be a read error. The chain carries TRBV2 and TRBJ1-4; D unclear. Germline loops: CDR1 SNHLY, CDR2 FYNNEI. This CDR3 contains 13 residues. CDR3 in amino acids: CASSRTRDEKLVF. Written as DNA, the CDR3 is TGTGCCAGTAGTCGGACCCGGGATGAAAAACTGGTTTTT.

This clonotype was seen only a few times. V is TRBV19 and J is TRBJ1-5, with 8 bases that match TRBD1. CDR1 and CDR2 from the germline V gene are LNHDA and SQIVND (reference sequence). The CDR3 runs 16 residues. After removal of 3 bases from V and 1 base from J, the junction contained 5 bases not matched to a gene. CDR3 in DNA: TGTGCCAGTAGTATGGTGCAGGGGGCAAGCAATCAGCCCCAGCATTTT. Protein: CASSMVQGASNQPQHF.

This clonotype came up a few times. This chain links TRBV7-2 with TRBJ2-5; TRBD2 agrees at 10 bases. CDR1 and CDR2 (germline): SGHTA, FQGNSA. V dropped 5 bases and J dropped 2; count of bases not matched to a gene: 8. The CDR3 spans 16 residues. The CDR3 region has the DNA TGTGCCAGCAGCCCCGGAATAGCGGGAGGTCAAGAGACCCAGTACTTC. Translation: CASSPGIAGGQETQYF.